This is a list of T cell receptor beta chains from one sample in a study of T cells in tuberculosis. TCRdb keeps only in-frame clones here, not all; method: immunoSEQ multiplex PCR. The sample lists some 25,000 clones, roughly 95% occurring once. The sample comprised PBMCs. These receptors all come from a donor aged 10-29 years with latent tuberculosis or without tuberculosis infection. The CDR3 runs from the conserved cysteine through the conserved F or W. The D gene is left open where the match is weak. Only part of the rows carry a size: once, few, many, or a class if the clone is expanded.

J gene	V gene	D gene	clone size	CDR3 protein	CDR3 DNA
TRBJ2-3	TRBV18	-	-	CASSPQPIPDTQYF	TGTGCCAGCTCACCGCAACCTATACCCGATACGCAGTATTTT
TRBJ2-3	TRBV6-1	-	few	CASSELKGGTDTQYF	TGTGCCAGCAGTGAGCTTAAGGGGGGCACAGATACGCAGTATTTT
TRBJ2-1	TRBV27	TRBD1	-	CASNFDPGQGDNEQFF	TGTGCCAGCAACTTTGACCCGGGACAGGGAGACAATGAGCAGTTCTTC
TRBJ2-2	TRBV5-4	TRBD1	-	CASSQDRGPGELFF	TGTGCCAGCAGCCAAGACAGGGGGCCCGGGGAGCTGTTTTTT
TRBJ1-2	TRBV27	TRBD1	-	CASSSPGTGSYGYTF	TGTGCCAGCAGTTCCCCCGGGACAGGGTCTTATGGCTACACCTTC
TRBJ1-4	TRBV5-1	-	-	CASSLIGVEKLFF	TGCGCCAGCAGCTTAATCGGTGTTGAAAAACTGTTTTTT
TRBJ1-3	TRBV6-5	TRBD1	-	CASSVGGQGYTIYF	TGTGCCAGCAGCGTAGGGGGACAGGGCTACACCATATATTTT
TRBJ1-6	TRBV7-3	TRBD1	-	CASSQEGAGSPLHF	TGTGCCAGCAGCCAAGAGGGGGCAGGATCACCCCTCCACTTT
TRBJ2-1	TRBV4-2	-	-	CASSPEDSYNEQFF	TGTGCCAGCAGCCCGGAGGACTCCTACAATGAGCAGTTCTTC
TRBJ2-2	TRBV18	-	-	CASSPQQGNTGELFF	TGTGCCAGCTCACCACAGCAGGGTAACACCGGGGAGCTGTTTTTT
TRBJ2-5	TRBV19	-	-	CASTKATLGTQYF	TGTGCCAGTACGAAAGCCACCCTAGGGACCCAGTACTTC
TRBJ2-5	TRBV11-3	TRBD2	-	CASSLGAGTSGQETQYF	TGTGCCAGCAGCTTGGGAGCCGGGACTAGCGGTCAAGAGACCCAGTACTTC
TRBJ1-6	TRBV2	-	-	CASHLVSAGSPLHF	TGTGCCAGCCACCTTGTCTCAGCGGGTTCACCCCTCCACTTT
TRBJ2-6	TRBV9	-	-	CASSVGPLDRPGGANVLTF	TGTGCCAGCAGCGTAGGCCCGCTGGACCGCCCGGGAGGGGCCAACGTCCTGACTTTC
TRBJ2-3	TRBV6-5	-	-	CASSYYQGSTDTQYF	TGTGCCAGCAGTTACTATCAGGGGTCCACAGATACGCAGTATTTT
TRBJ1-1	TRBV5-1	TRBD1	-	CASSPRFGTGGVNTEAFF	TGCGCCAGCAGCCCTAGGTTTGGTACAGGGGGGGTGAACACTGAAGCTTTCTTT
TRBJ1-2	TRBV30	-	-	CAWSPLAGGNYGYTF	TGTGCCTGGAGTCCCCTCGCCGGAGGGAACTATGGCTACACCTTC
TRBJ1-5	TRBV4-1	-	-	CASSQANQPQHF	TGCGCCAGCAGCCAGGCCAATCAGCCCCAGCATTTT
TRBJ2-3	TRBV9	-	-	CASSVAGVPSPDTQYF	TGTGCCAGCAGCGTAGCTGGAGTACCTAGCCCAGATACGCAGTATTTT
TRBJ2-5	TRBV30	-	once	CAWDPQGTETQYF	TGTGCCTGGGACCCACAGGGTACAGAGACCCAGTACTTC
TRBJ2-7	TRBV27	-	once	CASSPLPGHEGAYEQYF	TGTGCCAGCAGTCCACTACCGGGACATGAAGGGGCCTACGAGCAGTACTTC
TRBJ1-6	TRBV18	-	-	CASSPIGPGADNSPLHF	TGTGCCAGCTCACCAATCGGGCCGGGAGCGGATAATTCACCCCTCCACTTT
TRBJ1-4	TRBV4-1	-	-	CASSQDDSGDEKLFF	TGCGCCAGCAGCCAAGATGATTCAGGGGATGAAAAACTGTTTTTT
TRBJ2-5	TRBV11-3	-	-	CASSLRGKQETQYF	TGTGCCAGCAGCTTAAGAGGGAAACAAGAGACCCAGTACTTC
TRBJ1-6	TRBV27	-	-	CASRGRGSPLHF	TGTGCCAGCAGGGGGAGAGGTTCACCCCTCCACTTT
TRBJ1-2	TRBV5-4	TRBD1	-	CASSPDRGWDYGYTF	TGTGCCAGCAGCCCTGACAGGGGCTGGGACTATGGCTACACCTTC
TRBJ1-4	TRBV5-4	-	-	CASSLDRQNNEKLFF	TGTGCCAGCAGCTTGGATCGACAGAATAATGAAAAACTGTTTTTT
TRBJ1-2	TRBV30	TRBD1	-	CAWSVGTAYSNYGYTF	TGTGCCTGGAGCGTAGGGACAGCCTACTCTAACTATGGCTACACCTTC
TRBJ1-2	TRBV21-1	-	-	CASSKANRGDYGYTF	TGTGCCAGCAGCAAAGCCAATCGGGGGGACTATGGCTACACCTTC
TRBJ2-5	TRBV12-1	-	once	CASSWTSGGRETQYF	TGTGCCAGCAGCTGGACTAGCGGGGGGCGAGAGACCCAGTACTTC
TRBJ2-5	TRBV19	TRBD2	-	CASGGAGPGTQYF	TGTGCCAGCGGAGGAGCGGGGCCCGGGACCCAGTACTTC
TRBJ1-1	TRBV10-1	TRBD1	-	CASSYARDRGPTEAFF	TGCGCCAGCAGTTACGCCCGGGACAGGGGGCCCACTGAAGCTTTCTTT
TRBJ2-7	TRBV6-5	-	-	CASSYGGGGSYEQYF	TGTGCCAGCAGTTACGGCGGGGGCGGCTCCTACGAGCAGTACTTC
TRBJ2-5	TRBV4-1	-	-	CASSQVFGAPGSQYF	TGCGCCAGCAGCCAAGTCTTCGGCGCTCCGGGGAGCCAGTACTTC
TRBJ2-3	TRBV5-3	-	once	CARSLKGCTDTQYF	TGTGCCAGAAGCTTGAAGGGGTGCACAGATACGCAGTATTTT
TRBJ2-6	TRBV7-6	TRBD2	once	CAWGGVPAGANVLTF	TGTGCATGGGGGGGGGTCCCCGCGGGGGCCAACGTCCTGACTTTC
TRBJ2-1	TRBV4-1	-	-	CASSQGYEEQFF	TGCGCCAGCAGCCAAGGGTACGAGGAGCAGTTCTTC
TRBJ1-1	TRBV14	-	-	CASSRQENTEAFF	TGTGCCAGCAGCCGACAAGAGAACACTGAAGCTTTCTTT
TRBJ1-1	TRBV19	-	-	CASRAQRSAFF	TGTGCCAGTAGGGCTCAGCGTTCGGCTTTCTTT
TRBJ2-3	TRBV15	TRBD1	-	CATSRRQGGHTDTQYF	TGTGCCACCAGCAGGAGACAGGGGGGGCACACAGATACGCAGTATTTT
TRBJ1-1	TRBV6-1	-	-	CASSGGGARGKSEAFF	TGTGCCAGCAGTGGAGGGGGGGCGCGGGGTAAGAGTGAAGCTTTCTTT
TRBJ1-2	TRBV29-1	-	few	CSGTEGYGYTF	TGCAGCGGTACAGAGGGCTATGGCTACACCTTC
TRBJ2-5	TRBV10-1	-	once	CASSDHRVMETQYF	TGCGCCAGCAGTGACCACAGGGTCATGGAGACCCAGTACTTC